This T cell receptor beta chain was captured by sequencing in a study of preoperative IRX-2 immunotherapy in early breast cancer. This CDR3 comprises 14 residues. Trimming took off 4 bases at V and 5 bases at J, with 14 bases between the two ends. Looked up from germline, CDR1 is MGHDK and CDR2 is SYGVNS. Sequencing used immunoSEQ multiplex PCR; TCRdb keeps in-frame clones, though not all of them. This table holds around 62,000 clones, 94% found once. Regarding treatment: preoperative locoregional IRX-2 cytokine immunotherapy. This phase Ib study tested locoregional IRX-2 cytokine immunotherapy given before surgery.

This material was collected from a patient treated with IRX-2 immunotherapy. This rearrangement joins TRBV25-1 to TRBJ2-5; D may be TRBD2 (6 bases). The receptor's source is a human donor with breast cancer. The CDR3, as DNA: TGTGCCAGCAGTGTTTACCTAGCGAAGGAGACCCAGTACTTC. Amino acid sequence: CASSVYLAKETQYF. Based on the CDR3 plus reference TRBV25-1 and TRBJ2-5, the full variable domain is EADIYQTPRYLVIGTGKKITLECSQTMGHDKMYWYQQDPGMELHLIHYSYGVNSTEKGDLSSESTVSRIRTEHFPLTLESARPSHTSQYLCASSVYLAKETQYFGPGTRLLVL.